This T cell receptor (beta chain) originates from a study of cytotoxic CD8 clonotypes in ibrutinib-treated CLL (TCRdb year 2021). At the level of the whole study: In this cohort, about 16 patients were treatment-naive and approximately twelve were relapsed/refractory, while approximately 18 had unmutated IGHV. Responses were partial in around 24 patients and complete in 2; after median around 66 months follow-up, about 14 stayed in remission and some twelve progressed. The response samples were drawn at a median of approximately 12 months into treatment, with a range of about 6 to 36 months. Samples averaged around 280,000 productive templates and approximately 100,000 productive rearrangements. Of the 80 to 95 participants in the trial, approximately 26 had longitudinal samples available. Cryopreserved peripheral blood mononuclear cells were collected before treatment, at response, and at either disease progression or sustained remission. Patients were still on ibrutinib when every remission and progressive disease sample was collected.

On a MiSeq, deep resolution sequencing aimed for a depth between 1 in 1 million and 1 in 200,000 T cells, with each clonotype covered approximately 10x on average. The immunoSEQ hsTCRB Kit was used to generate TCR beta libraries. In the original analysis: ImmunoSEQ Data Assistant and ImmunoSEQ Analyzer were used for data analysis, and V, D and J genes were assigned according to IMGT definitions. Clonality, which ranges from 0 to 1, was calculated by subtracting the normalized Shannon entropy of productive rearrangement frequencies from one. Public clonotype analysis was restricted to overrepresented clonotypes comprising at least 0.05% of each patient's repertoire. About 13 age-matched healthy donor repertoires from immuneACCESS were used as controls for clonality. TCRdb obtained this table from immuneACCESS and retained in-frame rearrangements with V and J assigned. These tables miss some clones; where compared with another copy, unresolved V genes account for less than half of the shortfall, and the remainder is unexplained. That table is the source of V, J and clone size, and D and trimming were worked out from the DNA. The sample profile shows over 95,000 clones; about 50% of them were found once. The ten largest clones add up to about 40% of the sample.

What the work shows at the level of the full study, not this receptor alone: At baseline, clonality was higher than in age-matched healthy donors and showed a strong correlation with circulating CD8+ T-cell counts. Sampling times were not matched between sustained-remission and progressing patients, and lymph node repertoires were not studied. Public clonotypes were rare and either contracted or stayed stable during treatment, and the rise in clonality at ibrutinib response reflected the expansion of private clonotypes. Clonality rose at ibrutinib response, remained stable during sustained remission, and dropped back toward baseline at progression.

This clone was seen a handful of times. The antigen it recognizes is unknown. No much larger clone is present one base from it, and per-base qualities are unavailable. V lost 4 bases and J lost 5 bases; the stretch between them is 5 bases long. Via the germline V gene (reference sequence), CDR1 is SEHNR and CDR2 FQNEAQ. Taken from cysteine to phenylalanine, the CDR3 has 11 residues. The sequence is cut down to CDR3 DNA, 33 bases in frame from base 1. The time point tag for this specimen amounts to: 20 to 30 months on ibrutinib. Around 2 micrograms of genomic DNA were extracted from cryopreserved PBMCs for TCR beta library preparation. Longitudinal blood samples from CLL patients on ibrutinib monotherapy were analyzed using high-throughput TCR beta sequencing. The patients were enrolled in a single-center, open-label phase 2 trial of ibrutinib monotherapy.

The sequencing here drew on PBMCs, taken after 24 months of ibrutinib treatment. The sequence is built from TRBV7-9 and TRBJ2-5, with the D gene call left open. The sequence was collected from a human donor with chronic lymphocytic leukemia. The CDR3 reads CASSSTETQYF. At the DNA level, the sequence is TGTGCCAGCAGCTCGACGGAGACCCAGTACTTC.